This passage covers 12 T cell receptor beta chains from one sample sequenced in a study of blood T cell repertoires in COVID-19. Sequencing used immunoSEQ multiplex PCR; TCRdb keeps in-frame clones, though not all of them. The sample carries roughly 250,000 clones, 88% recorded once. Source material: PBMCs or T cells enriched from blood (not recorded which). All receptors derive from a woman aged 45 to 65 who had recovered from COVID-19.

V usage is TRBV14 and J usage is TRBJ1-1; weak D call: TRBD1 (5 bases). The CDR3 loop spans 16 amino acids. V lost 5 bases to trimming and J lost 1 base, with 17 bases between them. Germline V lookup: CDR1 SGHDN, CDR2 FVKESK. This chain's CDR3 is CASSFGTPGGNTEAFF. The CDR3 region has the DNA TGTGCCAGCAGCTTTGGGACTCCTGGGGGGAACACTGAAGCTTTCTTT. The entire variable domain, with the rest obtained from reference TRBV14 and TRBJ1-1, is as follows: EAGVTQFPSHSVIEKGQTVTLRCDPISGHDNLYWYRRVMGKEIKFLLHFVKESKQDESGMPNNRFLAERTGGTYSTLKVQPAELEDSGVYFCASSFGTPGGNTEAFFGQGTRLTVV.

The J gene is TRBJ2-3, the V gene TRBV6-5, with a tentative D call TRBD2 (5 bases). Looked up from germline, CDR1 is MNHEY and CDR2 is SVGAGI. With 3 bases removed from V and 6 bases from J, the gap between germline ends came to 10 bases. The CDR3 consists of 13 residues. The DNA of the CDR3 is TGTGCCAGCAGTTATCATGGCGGGGATACGCAGTATTTT. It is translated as CASSYHGGDTQYF.

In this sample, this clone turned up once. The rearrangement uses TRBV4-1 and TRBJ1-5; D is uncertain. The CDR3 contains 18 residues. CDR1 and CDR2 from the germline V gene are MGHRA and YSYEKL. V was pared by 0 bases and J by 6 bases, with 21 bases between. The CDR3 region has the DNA TGCGCCAGCAGCCAAGATGTGTATCGGCAGAGGGATGGTCAGCCCCAGCATTTT. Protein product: CASSQDVYRQRDGQPQHF.

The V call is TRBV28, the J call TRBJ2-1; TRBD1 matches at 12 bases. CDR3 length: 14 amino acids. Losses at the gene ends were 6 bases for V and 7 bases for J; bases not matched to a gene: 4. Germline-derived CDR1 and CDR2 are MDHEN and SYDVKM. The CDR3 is CASRPGQGANEQFF. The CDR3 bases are TGTGCCAGCAGACCGGGACAGGGGGCTAATGAGCAGTTCTTC.

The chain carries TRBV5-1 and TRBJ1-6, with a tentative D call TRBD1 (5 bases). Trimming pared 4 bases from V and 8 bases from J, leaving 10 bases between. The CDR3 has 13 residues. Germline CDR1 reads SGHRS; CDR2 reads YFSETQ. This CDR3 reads CASSVSRDSPLHF. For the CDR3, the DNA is TGCGCCAGCAGCGTCAGCAGGGATTCACCCCTCCACTTT.

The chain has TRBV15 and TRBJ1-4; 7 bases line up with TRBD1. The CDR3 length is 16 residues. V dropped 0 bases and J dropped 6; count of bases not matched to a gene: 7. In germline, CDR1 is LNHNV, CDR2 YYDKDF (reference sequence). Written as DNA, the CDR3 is TGTGCCACCAGCAGAGAGCGAACAGGGGATTATGAAAAACTGTTTTTT. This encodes CATSRERTGDYEKLFF.

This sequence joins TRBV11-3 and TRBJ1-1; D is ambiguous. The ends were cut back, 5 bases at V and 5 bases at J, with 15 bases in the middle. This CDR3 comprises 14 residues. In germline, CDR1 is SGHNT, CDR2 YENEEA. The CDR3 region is CASSGNSGSTEAFF. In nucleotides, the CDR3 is TGTGCCAGCAGCGGCAACAGTGGGAGTACTGAAGCTTTCTTT.

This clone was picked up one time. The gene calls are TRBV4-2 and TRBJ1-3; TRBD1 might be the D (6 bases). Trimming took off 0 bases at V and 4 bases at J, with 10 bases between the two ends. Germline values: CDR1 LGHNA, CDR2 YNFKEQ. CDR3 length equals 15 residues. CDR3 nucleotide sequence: TGTGCCAGCAGCCAAGATAGGGGGTCGGGAAACACCATATATTTT. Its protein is CASSQDRGSGNTIYF.

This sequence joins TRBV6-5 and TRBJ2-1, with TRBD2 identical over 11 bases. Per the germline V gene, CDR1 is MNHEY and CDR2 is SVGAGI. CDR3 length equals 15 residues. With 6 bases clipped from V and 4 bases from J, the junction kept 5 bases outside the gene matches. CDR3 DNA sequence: TGTGCCAGCAGAAAGGCTAGCGGGAGGTACAATGAGCAGTTCTTC. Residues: CASRKASGRYNEQFF.

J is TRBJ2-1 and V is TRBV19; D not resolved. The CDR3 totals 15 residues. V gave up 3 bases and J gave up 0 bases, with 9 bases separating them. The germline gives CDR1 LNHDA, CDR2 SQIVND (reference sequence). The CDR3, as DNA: TGTGCCAGTAGTATCCAGGCGTACTCCTACAATGAGCAGTTCTTC. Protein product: CASSIQAYSYNEQFF.

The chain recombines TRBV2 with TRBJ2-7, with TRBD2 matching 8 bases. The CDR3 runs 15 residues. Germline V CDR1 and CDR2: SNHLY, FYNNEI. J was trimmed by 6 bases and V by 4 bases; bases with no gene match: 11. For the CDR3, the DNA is TGTGCCAGCAGTGGACCCGGGACTAGTGATCGCGAGCAGTACTTC. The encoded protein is CASSGPGTSDREQYF.

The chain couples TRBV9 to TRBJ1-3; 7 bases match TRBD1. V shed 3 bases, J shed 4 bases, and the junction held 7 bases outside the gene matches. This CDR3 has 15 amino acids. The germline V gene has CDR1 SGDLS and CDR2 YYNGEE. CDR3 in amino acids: CASSGRLDRGNTIYF. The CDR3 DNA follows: TGTGCCAGCAGCGGACGGTTGGACAGGGGAAACACCATATATTTT.